These T cell receptor beta chains were read from a single sample in a study of shared clonotypes between healthy human individuals. The table came from immunoSEQ multiplex PCR; TCRdb's copy has only in-frame clones and leaves some out. The repertoire holds just over 2,000,000 clones, roughly 94% seen once, with 0.85% to 1.2% in the top ten. Material for sequencing was naive CD8+ T cells sorted from blood. Receptors were obtained from a man younger than 35 in good health. Each CDR3 is given with its conserved first and last residue. D genes are given only for firm matches. Not all rows give a size; the values are once, few, many and, for expanded clones, a class.

d_gene,abundance,v_gene,j_gene,CDR3nt,CDR3aa
TRBD2,-,TRBV2,TRBJ2-7,TGTGCCAGCCTAGCGGAGTCCTACGAGCAGTACTTC,CASLAESYEQYF
-,many,TRBV29-1,TRBJ2-2,TGCAGCTGGAGTCACTCGAACACCGGGGAGCTGTTTTTT,CSWSHSNTGELFF
TRBD2,-,TRBV9,TRBJ2-7,TGTGCCAGCAGCCTCGGGGGAGGGGCCTACGAGCAGTACTTC,CASSLGGGAYEQYF
-,-,TRBV4-3,TRBJ2-7,TGCGCCAGCAGCCAAGATGGGAGGAAGGGGCCCTCCTACGAGCAGTACTTC,CASSQDGRKGPSYEQYF
TRBD1,once,TRBV2,TRBJ2-7,TGTGCCAGCAGTGAAAGACCGGGACAGGGGGCCGAGGGGAACTACGAGCAGTACTTC,CASSERPGQGAEGNYEQYF
-,once,TRBV25-1,TRBJ2-7,TGTGCCAGCAGTCCGATGAACTCCTACGAGCAGTACTTC,CASSPMNSYEQYF
TRBD1,-,TRBV5-4,TRBJ2-7,TGTGCCAGCAGCCCAGGGGGCATCGACGAGCAGTACTTC,CASSPGGIDEQYF
TRBD1,-,TRBV4-1,TRBJ1-6,TGCGCCAGCAGGCTACAGGGGTCGGGGTCACCCCTCCACTTT,CASRLQGSGSPLHF
-,-,TRBV18,TRBJ1-5,TGTGCCAGCTCACCTTCTTCGGGTCAGACCCGCAATCAGCCCCAGCATTTT,CASSPSSGQTRNQPQHF
-,-,TRBV19,TRBJ2-1,TGTGCCAGTAGTCTCTCCGGGTGGAACAATGAGCAGTTCTTC,CASSLSGWNNEQFF
-,-,TRBV14,TRBJ2-7,TGTGCCAGCAGCCAGTCAAGCCAGCACCCCTACGAGCAGTACTTC,CASSQSSQHPYEQYF
TRBD2,-,TRBV5-4,TRBJ2-7,TGTGCCAGCAGCGTGGGACTAGCGGACTCCTACGAGCAGTACTTC,CASSVGLADSYEQYF
TRBD2,-,TRBV4-1,TRBJ2-5,TGCGCCAGCAGCCGCCTAGCGGGCTCCGAAGAGACCCAGTACTTC,CASSRLAGSEETQYF
TRBD1,-,TRBV7-9,TRBJ2-3,TGTGCCAGCAACCGACAGGGAGACGGGGATACGCAGTATTTT,CASNRQGDGDTQYF
-,few,TRBV13,TRBJ1-2,TGTGCCAGCAGCTTACGGCGGGGCGGCTATGGCTACACCTTC,CASSLRRGGYGYTF
-,-,TRBV5-1,TRBJ1-2,TGCGCCAGCAGCTTGGAATTGGGCAGGGAAACTGGCTACACCTTC,CASSLELGRETGYTF
-,-,TRBV19,TRBJ1-2,TGTGCCAGTAGTATAGAAATATACTACACCTTC,CASSIEIYYTF
TRBD1,-,TRBV27,TRBJ2-1,TGTGCCAGCACCTGGACAGGGGGGAGCAATGAGCAGTTCTTC,CASTWTGGSNEQFF
TRBD1,-,TRBV4-2,TRBJ1-1,TGTGCCAGCAGCCAAGGGGACAGCTACACTGAAGCTTTCTTT,CASSQGDSYTEAFF
-,-,TRBV7-2,TRBJ2-7,TGTGCCAGCAGCTTAGCCCTCAGCGTCTACGAGCAGTACTTC,CASSLALSVYEQYF
TRBD2,-,TRBV5-6,TRBJ2-3,TGTGCCAGCAGCTTGGGCGGGAGGGCCGGGGATACGCAGTATTTT,CASSLGGRAGDTQYF
TRBD2,-,TRBV5-1,TRBJ2-5,TGCGCCAGCAGCTTGGAGTCAGCAGGGATAGCGGGCGAGACCCAGTACTTC,CASSLESAGIAGETQYF
TRBD2,-,TRBV5-1,TRBJ2-3,TGCGCCAGCAGCTTGGAGGGACTAGGCACAGATACGCAGTATTTT,CASSLEGLGTDTQYF
TRBD1,-,TRBV5-1,TRBJ2-1,TGCGCCAGCAGCTTGGGGGACAGTCACTACAATGAGCAGTTCTTC,CASSLGDSHYNEQFF
-,few,TRBV6-1,TRBJ1-5,TGTGCCACGCGGTTCGTTCCTGATAGCAATCAGCCCCAGCATTTT,CATRFVPDSNQPQHF
TRBD1,-,TRBV7-9,TRBJ2-7,TGTGCCAGCAGCTTAGCCTGGACAGGGGTCTACGAGCAGTACTTC,CASSLAWTGVYEQYF
-,-,TRBV27,TRBJ2-5,TGTGCCAGCAGTCGGCAGGGGGGGTGGACCCAGTACTTC,CASSRQGGWTQYF
-,-,TRBV2,TRBJ2-5,TGTGCCAGCAGTGATGAGGGGCCAGGAGGGGAAGGTGGAGAGACCCAGTACTTC,CASSDEGPGGEGGETQYF
-,once,TRBV7-9,TRBJ2-1,TGTGCCAGCAGCTTAGGGAGCGGGAATGAGCAGTTCTTC,CASSLGSGNEQFF
-,-,TRBV4-3,TRBJ2-7,TGCGCCAGCAGCCAAGATCGGGGAATGGGCTACGAGCAGTACTTC,CASSQDRGMGYEQYF
-,once,TRBV28,TRBJ2-5,TGTGCCAGCAGTCCGGACAAGTACCAAGAGACCCAGTACTTC,CASSPDKYQETQYF
TRBD1,-,TRBV9,TRBJ2-7,TGTGCCAGCAGCGCAGGGGACAGCTACTACGAGCAGTACTTC,CASSAGDSYYEQYF
-,-,TRBV5-6,TRBJ1-4,TGTGCCAGCAGCTTGGGCGGCCTATGGTCTGAAAAACTGTTTTTT,CASSLGGLWSEKLFF
-,-,TRBV9,TRBJ1-1,TGTGCCAGCAGCCCCTCGGGGGCAACGAACACTGAAGCTTTCTTT,CASSPSGATNTEAFF
TRBD1,-,TRBV6-4,TRBJ2-2,TGTGCCAGCGCAACAGGGGTCACATCGAACACCGGGGAGCTGTTTTTT,CASATGVTSNTGELFF
-,-,TRBV7-9,TRBJ2-1,TGTGCCAGCAGCTTGGTTAACCCGACCTACAATGAGCAGTTCTTC,CASSLVNPTYNEQFF
TRBD1,-,TRBV7-9,TRBJ2-7,TGTGCCAGCAGCTTAGGACAGGGGATTGCCTACGAGCAGTACTTC,CASSLGQGIAYEQYF
-,-,TRBV6-1,TRBJ2-7,TGTGCCAGCAGTGAAGTGGGAGGCTACGAGCAGTACTTC,CASSEVGGYEQYF
-,-,TRBV7-9,TRBJ2-1,TGTGCCAGCAGGCCGGCTAGGAATGAGCAGTTCTTC,CASRPARNEQFF
-,-,TRBV4-1,TRBJ2-7,TGCGCCAGCAGCCAAGACGGGGCCTTCGATTACGAGCAGTACTTC,CASSQDGAFDYEQYF
-,-,TRBV4-3,TRBJ2-2,TGCGCCAGCAGCCTGTTGACAGGCCACACCGGGGAGCTGTTTTTT,CASSLLTGHTGELFF
-,-,TRBV1,TRBJ1-2,TGCACCAGCAGTCGGGACTGCAACTATGGCTACACCTTC,CTSSRDCNYGYTF
-,-,TRBV29-1,TRBJ2-2,TGCAGCGTTTTTGCCGGGGAGCTGTTTTTT,CSVFAGELFF
-,-,TRBV6-1,TRBJ2-7,TGTGCCAGCAGCCAGACCATGGGGACCTACGAGCAGTACTTC,CASSQTMGTYEQYF
-,-,TRBV6-5,TRBJ1-4,TGTGCCAGCACCTACTGGGAGGGGAATGAAAAACTGTTTTTT,CASTYWEGNEKLFF
-,-,TRBV6-5,TRBJ1-4,TGTGCCAGCAGCCCGTTTGAGGGCTTTGAAAAACTGTTTTTT,CASSPFEGFEKLFF
-,-,TRBV27,TRBJ2-1,TGTGCCAGCAGTTTATCGACCCCGGGCAGCTCCTACAATGAGCAGTTCTTC,CASSLSTPGSSYNEQFF
TRBD2,-,TRBV4-3,TRBJ2-3,TGCGCCAGCAGCCAGACTAGCGGGAGTAGAGATACGCAGTATTTT,CASSQTSGSRDTQYF
-,-,TRBV18,TRBJ1-2,TGTGCCAGCTCACCAGAAGCGGCCGGCTACACCTTC,CASSPEAAGYTF
TRBD1,once,TRBV12-5,TRBJ1-1,TGTGCTAGTGGTCCGGGGACAGTGGGGTCTGAAGCTTTCTTT,CASGPGTVGSEAFF
-,-,TRBV11-2,TRBJ2-7,TGTGCCAGCAGCTACAAGGGACCCTACGAGCAGTACTTC,CASSYKGPYEQYF
TRBD2,-,TRBV19,TRBJ2-7,TGTGCCAGTAGTATGGGGACTAGCGGGAGCAACGAGCAGTACTTC,CASSMGTSGSNEQYF
-,-,TRBV11-2,TRBJ2-3,TGTGCCAGCAGCTTAGTGCGTGTTCCCACAGATACGCAGTATTTT,CASSLVRVPTDTQYF
-,-,TRBV7-9,TRBJ2-7,TGTGCCAGCAGCTTTGACCGTAGTGGATACGAGCAGTACTTC,CASSFDRSGYEQYF
-,-,TRBV7-2,TRBJ2-7,TGTGCCAGCAGCTTAGCGGGGAGCTCCTACGAGCAGTACTTC,CASSLAGSSYEQYF
TRBD2,-,TRBV4-1,TRBJ2-7,TGCGCCAGCAGCCAAGACGGCGGGAGACCGGGGGAGCAGTACTTC,CASSQDGGRPGEQYF